This record covers a single TCR beta chain. This CDR3 contains 13 residues. V lost 3 bases to trimming and J lost 6 bases; unmatched junction nucleotides: 4. This entry belongs to a study of blood T cell repertoires in COVID-19. Study context: Whether acute or convalescent, the COVID-19 samples came from the United States, Italy and Spain. T cells, B-cell-depleted T cells, or PBMCs supplied cDNA or gDNA.

Source study methods: The authors estimated nucleated cell counts from reference gene primer amplification. The method was immunoSEQ multiplex PCR; TCRdb's version includes in-frame clones alone and lacks a portion of them. V and J calls and clone size come straight from that table; D and trimming were deduced from the DNA. The table shows about 240,000 clones, with roughly 82% occurring only once. Sequencing input: peripheral blood. The chain employs TRBV12-3 or TRBV12-4 and TRBJ1-2, with 7 nucleotides matching TRBD1. The clonotype comes from a woman in her seventies with acute or convalescent COVID-19. The CDR3 DNA follows: TGTGCCAGCAGTTTCGGGACAGATAATGGCTACACCTTC. The encoded protein is CASSFGTDNGYTF.